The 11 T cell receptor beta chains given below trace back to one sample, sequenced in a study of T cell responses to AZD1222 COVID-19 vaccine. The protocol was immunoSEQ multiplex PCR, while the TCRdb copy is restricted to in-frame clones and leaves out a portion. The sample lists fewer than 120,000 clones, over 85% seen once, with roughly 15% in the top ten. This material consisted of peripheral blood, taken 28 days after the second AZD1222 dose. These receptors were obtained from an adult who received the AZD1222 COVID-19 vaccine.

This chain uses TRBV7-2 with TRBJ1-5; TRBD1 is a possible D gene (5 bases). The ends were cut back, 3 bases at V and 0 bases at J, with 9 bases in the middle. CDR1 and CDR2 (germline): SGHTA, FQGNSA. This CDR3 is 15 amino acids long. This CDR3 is CASSFQGNSNQPQHF. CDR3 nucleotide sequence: TGTGCCAGCAGCTTCCAGGGAAATAGCAATCAGCCCCAGCATTTT.

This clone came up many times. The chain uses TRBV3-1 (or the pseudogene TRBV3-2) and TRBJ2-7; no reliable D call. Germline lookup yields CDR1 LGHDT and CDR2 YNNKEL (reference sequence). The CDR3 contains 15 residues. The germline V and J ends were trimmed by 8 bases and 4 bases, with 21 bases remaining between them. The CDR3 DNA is TGTGCCAGCGAACCCCACGCCGGGTCCCCTTACGAGCAGTACTTC. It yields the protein CASEPHAGSPYEQYF.

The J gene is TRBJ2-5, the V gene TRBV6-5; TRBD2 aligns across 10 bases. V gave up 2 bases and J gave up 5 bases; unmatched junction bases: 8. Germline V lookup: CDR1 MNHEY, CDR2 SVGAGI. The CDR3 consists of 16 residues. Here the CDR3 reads CASSYQAGGGYETQYF. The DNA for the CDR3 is TGTGCCAGCAGTTACCAAGCGGGGGGGGGCTATGAGACCCAGTACTTC.

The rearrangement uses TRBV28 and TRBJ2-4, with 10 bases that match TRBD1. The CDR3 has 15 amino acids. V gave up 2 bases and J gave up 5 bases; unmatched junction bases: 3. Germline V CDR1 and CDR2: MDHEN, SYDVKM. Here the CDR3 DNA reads TGTGCCAGCAGTTTAGAGGGGACAGGGGAAAACATTCAGTACTTC. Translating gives CASSLEGTGENIQYF.

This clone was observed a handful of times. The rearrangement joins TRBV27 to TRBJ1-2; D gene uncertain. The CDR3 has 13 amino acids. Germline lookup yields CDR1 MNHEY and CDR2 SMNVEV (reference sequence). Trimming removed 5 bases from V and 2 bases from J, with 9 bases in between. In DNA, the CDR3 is TGTGCCAGCAGTAGAGGTGGAAACTATGGCTACACCTTC. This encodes CASSRGGNYGYTF.

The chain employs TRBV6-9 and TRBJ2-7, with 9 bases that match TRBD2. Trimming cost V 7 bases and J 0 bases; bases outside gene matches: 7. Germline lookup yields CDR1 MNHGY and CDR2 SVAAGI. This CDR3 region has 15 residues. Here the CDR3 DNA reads TGTGCCAGCACACCTGGCGGGGGGGGCTCCTACGAGCAGTACTTC. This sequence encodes CASTPGGGGSYEQYF.

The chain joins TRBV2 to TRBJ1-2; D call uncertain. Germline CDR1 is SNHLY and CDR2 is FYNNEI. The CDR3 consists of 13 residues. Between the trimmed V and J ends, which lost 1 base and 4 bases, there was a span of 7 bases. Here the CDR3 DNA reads TGTGCCAGCAGTGAAGAACGGGGCTATGGCTACACCTTC. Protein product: CASSEERGYGYTF.

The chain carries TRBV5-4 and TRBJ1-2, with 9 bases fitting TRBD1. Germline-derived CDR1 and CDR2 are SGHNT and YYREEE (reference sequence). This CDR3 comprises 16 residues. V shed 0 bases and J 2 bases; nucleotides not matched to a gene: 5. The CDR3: CASSLGGTGTNYGYTF. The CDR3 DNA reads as TGTGCCAGCAGCTTGGGGGGGACAGGGACGAACTATGGCTACACCTTC.

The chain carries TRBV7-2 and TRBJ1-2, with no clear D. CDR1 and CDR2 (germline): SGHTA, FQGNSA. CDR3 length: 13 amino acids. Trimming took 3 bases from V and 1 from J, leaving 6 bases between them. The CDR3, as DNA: TGTGCCAGCAGCTTGAGTTATAACTATGGCTACACCTTC. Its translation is CASSLSYNYGYTF. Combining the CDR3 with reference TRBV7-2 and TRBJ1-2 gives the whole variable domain GAGVSQSPSNKVTEKGKDVELRCDPISGHTALYWYRQSLGQGLEFLIYFQGNSAPDKSGLPSDRFSAERTGGSVSTLTIQRTQQEDSAVYLCASSLSYNYGYTFGSGTRLTVV.

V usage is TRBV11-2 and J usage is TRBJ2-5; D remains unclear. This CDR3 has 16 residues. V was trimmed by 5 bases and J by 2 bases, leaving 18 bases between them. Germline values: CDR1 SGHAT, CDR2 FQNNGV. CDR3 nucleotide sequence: TGTGCCAGCAGCCCCCTACGACTCGCACCACAAGAGACCCAGTACTTC. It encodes CASSPLRLAPQETQYF.

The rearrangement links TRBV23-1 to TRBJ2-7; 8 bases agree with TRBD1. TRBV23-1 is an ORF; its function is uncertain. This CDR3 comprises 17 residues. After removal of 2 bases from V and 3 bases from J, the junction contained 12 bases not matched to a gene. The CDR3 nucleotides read TGCGCCAGCAGTCAACGCGCGGGACAGGTGAAAAACTACGAGCAGTACTTC. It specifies CASSQRAGQVKNYEQYF.